This T cell receptor beta chain was captured in a study of blood T cell repertoires in COVID-19. In the original workflow: Reference gene primer amplification gave nucleated cell count estimates. TCRdb's table, derived via immunoSEQ multiplex PCR, lists solely in-frame clones and lacks some. That table gives V, J and clone size, and the DNA gave D and trimming. The sample has approximately 63,000 clones; more than 85% are singletons. This clonotype was obtained from a man older than 75 in a cohort sampled during active COVID-19. The sequenced material came from peripheral blood.

The CDR3 is CASSVDSQRTEAFF. In nucleotides, the CDR3 is TGTGCCAGCAGTGTGGACAGCCAGAGGACTGAAGCTTTCTTT. The genes are TRBV2 and TRBJ1-1, with D maybe TRBD1 (6 bases). Trimming removed 4 bases at V and 5 bases at J, with 14 bases between. This CDR3 is built from 14 residues. CDR1 SNHLY and CDR2 FYNNEI come from the germline V gene. Using reference TRBV2 and TRBJ1-1 for the parts outside the CDR3, the full variable domain is EPEVTQTPSHQVTQMGQEVILRCVPISNHLYFYWYRQILGQKVEFLVSFYNNEISEKSEIFDDQFSVERPDGSNFTLKIRSTKLEDSAMYFCASSVDSQRTEAFFGQGTRLTVV.